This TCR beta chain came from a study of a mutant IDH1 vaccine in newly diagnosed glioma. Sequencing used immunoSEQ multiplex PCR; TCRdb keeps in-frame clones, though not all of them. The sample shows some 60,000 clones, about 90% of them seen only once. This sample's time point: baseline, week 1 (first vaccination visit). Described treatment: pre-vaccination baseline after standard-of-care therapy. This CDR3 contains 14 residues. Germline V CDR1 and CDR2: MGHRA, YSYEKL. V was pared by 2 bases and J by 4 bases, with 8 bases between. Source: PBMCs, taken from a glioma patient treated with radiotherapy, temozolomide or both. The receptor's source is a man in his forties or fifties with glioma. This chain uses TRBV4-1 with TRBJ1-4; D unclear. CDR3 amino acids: CASSQQGNNEKLFF. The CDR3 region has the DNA TGCGCCAGCAGCCAACAAGGGAATAATGAAAAACTGTTTTTT.